Listed here is a single T cell receptor (beta chain). The data were taken from a study of blood T cell repertoires in COVID-19. Study summary: PBMCs, B-cell-depleted T cells, or T cells provided the cDNA or gDNA that made up the material.

As processed by the authors: For nucleated cells, counts were estimated from reference gene primer amplification. The data were produced by immunoSEQ multiplex PCR, yet TCRdb's version contains in-frame clones alone and is incomplete. D and trimming were read from the DNA, whereas the V and J calls and clone size are those reported in that table. Of almost 100,000 clones detected, 86% appear once; the ten largest clones hold 10% to 13%. This CDR3 has 15 amino acids. Trimming shortened V by 4 bases and J by 1 base, and 12 bases separated the two germline ends. Germline CDR1 is SGHTS and CDR2 is YDEGEE.

This TCR was sampled from a man aged 50-59 years with acute or convalescent COVID-19. Sequencing was done on a sample of peripheral blood. The rearrangement uses TRBV5-8 and TRBJ2-1; D is possibly TRBD1 (5 bases). The CDR3 loop reads CASSTAGFSYNEQFF. As DNA, the CDR3 is TGTGCCAGCAGCACCGCAGGGTTTTCCTACAATGAGCAGTTCTTC. Full variable domain (remainder filled in from reference TRBV5-8 and TRBJ2-1): EAGVTQSPTHLIKTRGQQATLRCSPISGHTSVYWYQQALGLGLQFLLWYDEGEERNRGNFPPRFSGRQFPNYSSELNVNALELEDSALYLCASSTAGFSYNEQFFGPGTRLTVL.